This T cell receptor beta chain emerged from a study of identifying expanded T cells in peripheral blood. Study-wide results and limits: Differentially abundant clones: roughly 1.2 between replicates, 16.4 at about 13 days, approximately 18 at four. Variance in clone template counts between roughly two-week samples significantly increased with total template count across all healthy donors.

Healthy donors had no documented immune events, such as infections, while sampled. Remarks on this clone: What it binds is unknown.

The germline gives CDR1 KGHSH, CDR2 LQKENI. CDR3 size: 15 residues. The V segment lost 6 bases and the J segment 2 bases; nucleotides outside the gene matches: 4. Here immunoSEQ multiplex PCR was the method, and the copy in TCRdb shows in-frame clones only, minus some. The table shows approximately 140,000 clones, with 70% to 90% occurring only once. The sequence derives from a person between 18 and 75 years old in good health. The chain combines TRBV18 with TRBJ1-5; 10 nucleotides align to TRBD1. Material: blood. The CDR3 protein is CASSATGGGNQPQHF. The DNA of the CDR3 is TGTGCCAGCTCTGCGACAGGGGGCGGCAATCAGCCCCAGCATTTT.